This is a list of T cell receptor beta chains from one sample in a study of cytomegalovirus exposure and HLA in healthy donors. The table came from immunoSEQ multiplex PCR; TCRdb's copy has only in-frame clones and leaves some out. The table includes 200,000 to 250,000 clones, approximately 78% detected once. What was sequenced was PBMCs. The receptors were sampled from a woman aged 35 to 49 in good health and CMV-seronegative. Both conserved end residues are part of each CDR3. The order of the fields is V gene, D gene, CDR3 protein. D genes are given only for firm matches.

v_gene: TRBV7-9
d_gene: -
CDR3aa: CSSSSGRVTTEAFF

v_gene: TRBV18
d_gene: TRBD1
CDR3aa: CASSPTGGNQPQHF

v_gene: TRBV7-2
d_gene: TRBD2
CDR3aa: CASSSTTSGKAYEQYF

v_gene: TRBV27
d_gene: TRBD1
CDR3aa: CASSLFGQGNTEAFF

v_gene: TRBV9
d_gene: -
CDR3aa: CASSGRGFGGELFF

v_gene: TRBV15
d_gene: TRBD2
CDR3aa: CATSPGLNLYNEQFF

v_gene: TRBV5-1
d_gene: TRBD1
CDR3aa: CASSEQGINNEQFF

v_gene: TRBV19
d_gene: -
CDR3aa: CASSISVSSYNEQFF

v_gene: TRBV9
d_gene: -
CDR3aa: CASRPVGAGRLSGYTF

v_gene: TRBV6-5
d_gene: TRBD1
CDR3aa: CASSFGQGYGYTF

v_gene: TRBV30
d_gene: -
CDR3aa: CAWSALGYSNQPQHF

v_gene: TRBV6-1
d_gene: -
CDR3aa: CASSEGIATGNTIYF

v_gene: TRBV5-1
d_gene: -
CDR3aa: CASRPGRQRGYGYTF

v_gene: TRBV30
d_gene: TRBD2
CDR3aa: CSAGTSGSLQTDTQYF

v_gene: TRBV28
d_gene: TRBD1
CDR3aa: CASRTGLYEQYF

v_gene: TRBV19
d_gene: -
CDR3aa: CASSPPTVRNYGYTF

v_gene: TRBV29-1
d_gene: TRBD2
CDR3aa: CSLSGLAGVEETQYF

v_gene: TRBV28
d_gene: -
CDR3aa: CASSFRGSLSYEQYF

v_gene: TRBV18
d_gene: -
CDR3aa: CASSPSAGAGLDNYGYTF

v_gene: TRBV7-8
d_gene: -
CDR3aa: CASSLVGRQLTGELFF

v_gene: TRBV10-3
d_gene: -
CDR3aa: CAISGKGDTEAFF

v_gene: TRBV19
d_gene: TRBD1
CDR3aa: CASSRNGVGGGTEAFF

v_gene: TRBV7-9
d_gene: TRBD2
CDR3aa: CASSDNLAGVKFF

v_gene: TRBV7-9
d_gene: -
CDR3aa: CASSFSPAGSTDTQYF

v_gene: TRBV5-1
d_gene: -
CDR3aa: CASSLGGQETQYF

v_gene: TRBV19
d_gene: TRBD1
CDR3aa: CASSSRTGASYEQYF